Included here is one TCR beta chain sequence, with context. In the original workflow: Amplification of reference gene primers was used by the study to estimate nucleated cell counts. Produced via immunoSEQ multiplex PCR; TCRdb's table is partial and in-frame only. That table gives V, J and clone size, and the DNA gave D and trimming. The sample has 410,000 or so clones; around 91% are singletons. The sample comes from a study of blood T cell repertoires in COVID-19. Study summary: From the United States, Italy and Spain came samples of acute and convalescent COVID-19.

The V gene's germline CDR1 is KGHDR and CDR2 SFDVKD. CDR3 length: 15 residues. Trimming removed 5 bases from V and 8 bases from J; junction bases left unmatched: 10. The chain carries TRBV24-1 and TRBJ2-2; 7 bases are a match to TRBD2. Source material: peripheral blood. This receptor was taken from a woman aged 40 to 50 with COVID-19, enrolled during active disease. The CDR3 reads CATSAPGGFGGELFF. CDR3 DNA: TGTGCCACCAGTGCCCCGGGGGGTTTTGGAGGGGAGCTGTTTTTT.